The entry that follows covers one TCR beta chain sequence. The authors distributed each subset's genomic DNA evenly over several immunoSEQ plates. On ten immunoSEQ deep assay plates, unsorted PBMC DNA was sequenced. Profiled with immunoSEQ multiplex PCR; TCRdb holds only in-frame clones, not every one. The sample has about half a million clones, around 79% seen once. CDR1 and CDR2 (germline): SGHTA, FQGNSA. Trimming cost V 2 bases and J 0 bases, with 13 bases left between them. The CDR3 loop spans 17 amino acids. This entry is derived from a study of shared clonotypes between healthy human individuals.

Source material: PBMCs. The origin of this receptor is a middle-aged woman in good health. Some clones in this sample may be carry-over from other donors' samples. The rearrangement uses TRBV7-2 and TRBJ2-2; D may match TRBD1 or TRBD2 (6 bases each). The CDR3: CASSLPGDTANTGELFF. In DNA, the CDR3 is TGTGCCAGCAGCTTACCGGGGGACACCGCGAACACCGGGGAGCTGTTTTTT.